This TCR beta chain derives from a study of cytomegalovirus exposure and HLA in healthy donors. Sequencing used immunoSEQ multiplex PCR; TCRdb keeps in-frame clones, though not all of them. Here the sample spans over 150,000 clones, less than 90% being singletons. About this clone itself: Its antigen is currently unknown.

Whole-study findings and limits: Researchers catalogued some 160 TCR beta chains as cytomegalovirus-associated. The finding came from a later analysis; first-cohort TCR clusters tended to co-occur in the 130 or so validation repertoires.

These donors were members of the approximately 110-subject validation cohort, a group separate from the roughly 670-subject first cohort. In germline, CDR1 is MNHNS, CDR2 SASEGT. Trimming took 6 bases from V and 10 from J; bases not matched to a gene: 12. The CDR3 has 14 residues. Sequencing used PBMCs. The source is a man aged 18 to 29 in good health and CMV-seropositive. V is TRBV6-1 and J is TRBJ2-1, with TRBD2 identical over 7 bases. The DNA for the CDR3 is TGTGCCAGCAGAGGAATGGGAGGGGTTTGGGAGCAGTTCTTC. This codes for CASRGMGGVWEQFF.